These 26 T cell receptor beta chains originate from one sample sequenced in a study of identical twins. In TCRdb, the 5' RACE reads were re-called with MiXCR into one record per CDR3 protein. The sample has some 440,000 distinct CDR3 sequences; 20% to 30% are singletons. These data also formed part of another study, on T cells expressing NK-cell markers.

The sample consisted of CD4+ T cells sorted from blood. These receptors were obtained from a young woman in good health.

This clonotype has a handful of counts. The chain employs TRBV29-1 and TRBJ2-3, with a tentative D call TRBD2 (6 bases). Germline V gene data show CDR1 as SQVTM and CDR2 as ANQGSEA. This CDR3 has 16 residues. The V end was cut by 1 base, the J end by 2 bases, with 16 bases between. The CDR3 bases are TGCAGCGTTGAAGTTCTCCCCCTGCGGGACACAGATACGCAGTATTTT. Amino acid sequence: CSVEVLPLRDTDTQYF.

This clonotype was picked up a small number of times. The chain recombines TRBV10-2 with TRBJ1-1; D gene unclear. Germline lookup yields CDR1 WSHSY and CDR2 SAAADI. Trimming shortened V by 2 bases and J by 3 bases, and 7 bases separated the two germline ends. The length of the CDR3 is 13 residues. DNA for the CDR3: TGCGCCAGCAGTGAGCTAGGCCACACTGAAGCTTTCTTT. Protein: CASSELGHTEAFF.

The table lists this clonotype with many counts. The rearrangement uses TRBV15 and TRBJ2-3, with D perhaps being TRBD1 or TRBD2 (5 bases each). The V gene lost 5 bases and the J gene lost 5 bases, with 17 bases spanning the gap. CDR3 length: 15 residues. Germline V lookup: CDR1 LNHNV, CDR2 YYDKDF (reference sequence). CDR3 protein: CATSLGRVAGDTQYF. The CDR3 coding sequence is TGTGCCACCAGCTTGGGGCGGGTTGCAGGAGATACGCAGTATTTT.

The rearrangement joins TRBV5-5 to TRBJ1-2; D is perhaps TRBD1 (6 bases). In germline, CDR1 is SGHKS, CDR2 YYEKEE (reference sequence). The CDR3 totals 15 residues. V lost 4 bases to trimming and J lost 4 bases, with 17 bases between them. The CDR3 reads CASSPSGGPLYGYTF. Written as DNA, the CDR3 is TGTGCCAGCAGCCCCAGTGGGGGGCCACTCTATGGCTACACCTTC.

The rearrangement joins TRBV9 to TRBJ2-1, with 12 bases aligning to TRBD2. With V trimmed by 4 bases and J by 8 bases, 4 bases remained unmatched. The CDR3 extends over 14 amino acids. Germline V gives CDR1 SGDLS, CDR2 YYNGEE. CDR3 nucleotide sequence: TGTGCCAGCAGCTATCTAGCGGGGGGGCATGAGCAGTTCTTC. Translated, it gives CASSYLAGGHEQFF.

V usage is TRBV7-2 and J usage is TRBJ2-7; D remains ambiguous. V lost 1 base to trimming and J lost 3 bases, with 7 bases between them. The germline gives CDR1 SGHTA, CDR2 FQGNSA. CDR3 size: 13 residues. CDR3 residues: CASSLEIGYEQYF. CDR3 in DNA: TGTGCCAGCAGCTTAGAAATCGGCTACGAGCAGTACTTC.

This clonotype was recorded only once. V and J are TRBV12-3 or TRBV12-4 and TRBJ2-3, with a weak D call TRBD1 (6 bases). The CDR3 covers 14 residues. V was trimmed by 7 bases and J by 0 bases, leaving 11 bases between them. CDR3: CASTPGHSTDTQYF. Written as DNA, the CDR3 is TGTGCCAGCACCCCGGGACATAGCACAGATACGCAGTATTTT.

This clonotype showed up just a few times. The CDR3 here is CASTYADTQYF. CDR3 sequence (DNA): TGTGCCAGCACTTACGCAGATACGCAGTATTTT. V gene TRBV2 combines with J gene TRBJ2-3; D gene ambiguous. CDR1 and CDR2 from the germline V gene are SNHLY and FYNNEI. The CDR3 has 11 residues. V lost 7 bases and J 4 bases, leaving 6 bases between the germline ends.

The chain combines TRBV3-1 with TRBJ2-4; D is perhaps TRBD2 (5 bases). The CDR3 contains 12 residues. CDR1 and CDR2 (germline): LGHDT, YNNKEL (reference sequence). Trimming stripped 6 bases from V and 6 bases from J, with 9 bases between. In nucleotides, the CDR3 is TGTGCCAGCAGTTCGGACTTAAACATTCAGTACTTC. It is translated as CASSSDLNIQYF.

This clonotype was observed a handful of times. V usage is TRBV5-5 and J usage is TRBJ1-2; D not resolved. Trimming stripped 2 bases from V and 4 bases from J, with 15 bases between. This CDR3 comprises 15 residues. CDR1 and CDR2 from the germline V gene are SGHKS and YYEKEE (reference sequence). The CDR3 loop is CASSFTTNSGYGYTF. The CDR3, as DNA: TGTGCCAGCAGCTTCACGACCAACAGCGGCTATGGCTACACCTTC.

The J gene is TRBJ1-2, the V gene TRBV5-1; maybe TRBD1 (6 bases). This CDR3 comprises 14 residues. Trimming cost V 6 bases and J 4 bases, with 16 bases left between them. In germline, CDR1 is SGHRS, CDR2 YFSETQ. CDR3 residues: CASTEDSRGYGYTF. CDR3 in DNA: TGCGCCAGCACGGAGGACAGCAGGGGCTATGGCTACACCTTC.

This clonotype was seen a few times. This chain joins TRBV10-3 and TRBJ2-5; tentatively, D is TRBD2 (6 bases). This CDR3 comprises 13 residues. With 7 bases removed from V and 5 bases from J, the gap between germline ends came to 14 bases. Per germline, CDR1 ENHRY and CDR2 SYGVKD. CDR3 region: CAINKEGLETQYF. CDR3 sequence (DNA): TGTGCCATCAATAAGGAGGGTCTTGAGACCCAGTACTTC.

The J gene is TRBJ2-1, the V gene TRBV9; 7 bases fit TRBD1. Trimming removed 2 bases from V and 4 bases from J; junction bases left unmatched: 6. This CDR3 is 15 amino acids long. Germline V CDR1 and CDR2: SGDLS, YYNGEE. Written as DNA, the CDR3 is TGTGCCAGCAGCGTTCTTGGGGGACAGTACAATGAGCAGTTCTTC. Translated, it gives CASSVLGGQYNEQFF.

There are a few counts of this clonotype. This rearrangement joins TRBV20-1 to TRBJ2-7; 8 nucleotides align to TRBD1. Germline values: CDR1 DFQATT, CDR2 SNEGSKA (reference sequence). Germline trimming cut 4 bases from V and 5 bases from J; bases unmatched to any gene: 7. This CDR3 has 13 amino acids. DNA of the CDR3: TGCAGTGCTACAGGGGGCCGGGCGGACGAGCAGTACTTC. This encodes CSATGGRADEQYF.

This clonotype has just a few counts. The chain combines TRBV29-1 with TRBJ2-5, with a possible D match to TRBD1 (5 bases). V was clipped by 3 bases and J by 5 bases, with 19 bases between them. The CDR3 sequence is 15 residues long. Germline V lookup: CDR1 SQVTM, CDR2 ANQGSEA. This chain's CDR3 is CSVDRRAQGWETQYF. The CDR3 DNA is TGCAGCGTTGACCGACGTGCCCAGGGCTGGGAGACCCAGTACTTC.

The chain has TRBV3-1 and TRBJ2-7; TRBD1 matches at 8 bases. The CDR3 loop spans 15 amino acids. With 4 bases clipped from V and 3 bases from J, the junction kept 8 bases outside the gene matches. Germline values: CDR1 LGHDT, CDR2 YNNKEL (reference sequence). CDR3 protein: CASSLGTGQVYEQYF. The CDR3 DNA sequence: TGTGCCAGCAGCCTTGGGACGGGACAGGTCTACGAGCAGTACTTC.

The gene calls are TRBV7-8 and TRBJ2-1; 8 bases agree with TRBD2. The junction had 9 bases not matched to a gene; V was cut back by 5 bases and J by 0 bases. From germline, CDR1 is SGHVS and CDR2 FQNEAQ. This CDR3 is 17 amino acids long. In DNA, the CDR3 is TGTGCCAGCAGCCGAGGACTAGCTCAAAGCTCCTACAATGAGCAGTTCTTC. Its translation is CASSRGLAQSSYNEQFF.

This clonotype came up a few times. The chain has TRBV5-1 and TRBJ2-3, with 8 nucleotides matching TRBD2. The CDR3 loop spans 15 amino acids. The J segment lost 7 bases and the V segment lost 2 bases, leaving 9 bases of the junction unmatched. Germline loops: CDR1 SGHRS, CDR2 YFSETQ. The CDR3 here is CASSLVGGAVNTQYF. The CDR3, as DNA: TGCGCCAGCAGCTTAGTCGGGGGGGCCGTAAATACGCAGTATTTT.

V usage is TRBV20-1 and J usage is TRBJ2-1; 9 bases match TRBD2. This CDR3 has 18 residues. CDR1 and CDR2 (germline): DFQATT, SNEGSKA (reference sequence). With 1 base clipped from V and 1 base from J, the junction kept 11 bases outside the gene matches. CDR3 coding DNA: TGCAGTGCTAGAGTGGCTAGCGGGGAGGTCAGTTCCTACAATGAGCAGTTCTTC. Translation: CSARVASGEVSSYNEQFF.

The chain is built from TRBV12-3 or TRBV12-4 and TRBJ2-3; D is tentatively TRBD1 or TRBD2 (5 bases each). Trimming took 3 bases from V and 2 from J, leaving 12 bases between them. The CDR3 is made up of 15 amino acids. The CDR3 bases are TGTGCCAGCAGTTTTGATACGGGGCACACAGATACGCAGTATTTT. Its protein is CASSFDTGHTDTQYF.

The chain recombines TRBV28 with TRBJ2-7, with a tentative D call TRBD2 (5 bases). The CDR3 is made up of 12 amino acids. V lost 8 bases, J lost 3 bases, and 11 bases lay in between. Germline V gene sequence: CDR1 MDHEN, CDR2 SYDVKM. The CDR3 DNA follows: TGTGCCAGCGGATCGGGGTTCTACGAGCAGTACTTC. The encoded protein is CASGSGFYEQYF.

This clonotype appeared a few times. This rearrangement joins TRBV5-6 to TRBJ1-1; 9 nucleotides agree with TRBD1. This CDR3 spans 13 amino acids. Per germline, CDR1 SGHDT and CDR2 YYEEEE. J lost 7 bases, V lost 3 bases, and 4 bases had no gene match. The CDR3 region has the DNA TGTGCCAGCAGCTGGACAGGGGTAGGTGAAGCTTTCTTT. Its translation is CASSWTGVGEAFF.

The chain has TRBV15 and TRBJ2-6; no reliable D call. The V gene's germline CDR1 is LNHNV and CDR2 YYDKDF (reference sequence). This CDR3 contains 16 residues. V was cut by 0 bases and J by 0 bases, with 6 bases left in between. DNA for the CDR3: TGTGCCACCAGCAGAGATCAAAGCTCTGGGGCCAACGTCCTGACTTTC. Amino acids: CATSRDQSSGANVLTF.

The CDR3 loop reads CASSSEDGYTF. CDR3 coding DNA: TGTGCCAGCAGCTCGGAGGATGGCTACACCTTC. The chain uses TRBV7-9 and TRBJ1-2; D gene uncertain. The germline gives CDR1 SEHNR, CDR2 FQNEAQ (reference sequence). V was cut by 4 bases and J by 6 bases, with 6 bases left in between. The CDR3 has 11 amino acids.

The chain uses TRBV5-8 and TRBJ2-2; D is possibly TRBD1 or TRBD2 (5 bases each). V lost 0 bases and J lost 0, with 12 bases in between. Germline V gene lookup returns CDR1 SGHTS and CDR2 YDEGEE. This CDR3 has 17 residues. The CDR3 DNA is TGTGCCAGCAGCTTGGGGTGGGGGACCTCGAACACCGGGGAGCTGTTTTTT. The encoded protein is CASSLGWGTSNTGELFF.

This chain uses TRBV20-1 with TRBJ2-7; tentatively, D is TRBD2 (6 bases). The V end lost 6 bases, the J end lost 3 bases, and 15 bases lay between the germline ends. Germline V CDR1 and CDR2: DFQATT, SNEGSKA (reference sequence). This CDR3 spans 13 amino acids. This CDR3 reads CSADAGTRYEQYF. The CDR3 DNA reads TGCAGTGCGGACGCCGGGACTCGCTACGAGCAGTACTTC.